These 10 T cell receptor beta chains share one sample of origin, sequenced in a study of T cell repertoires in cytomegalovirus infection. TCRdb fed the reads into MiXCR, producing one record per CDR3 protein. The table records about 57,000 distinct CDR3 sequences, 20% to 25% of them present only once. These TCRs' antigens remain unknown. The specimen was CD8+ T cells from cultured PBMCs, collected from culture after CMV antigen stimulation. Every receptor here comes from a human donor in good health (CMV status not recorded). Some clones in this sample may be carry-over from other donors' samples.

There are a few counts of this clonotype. The CDR3: CASSLPDFRTHDPGRYGYTF. For the CDR3, the DNA is TGTGCCAGCAGCTTACCGGACTTTCGGACCCACGACCCGGGAAGATATGGCTACACCTTC. The chain uses TRBV6-6 and TRBJ1-2; no clear D gene. The germline gives CDR1 MNHNY, CDR2 SVGAGI (reference sequence). V was trimmed by 6 bases and J by 5 bases, leaving 34 bases between them. The CDR3 runs 20 residues.

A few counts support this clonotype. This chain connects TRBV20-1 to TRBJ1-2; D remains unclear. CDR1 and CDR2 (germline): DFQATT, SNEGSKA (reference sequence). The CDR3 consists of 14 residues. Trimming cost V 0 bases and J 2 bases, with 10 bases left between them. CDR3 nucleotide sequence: TGCAGTGCTAGAGATACGGCCTTCAACTATGGCTACACCTTC. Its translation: CSARDTAFNYGYTF.

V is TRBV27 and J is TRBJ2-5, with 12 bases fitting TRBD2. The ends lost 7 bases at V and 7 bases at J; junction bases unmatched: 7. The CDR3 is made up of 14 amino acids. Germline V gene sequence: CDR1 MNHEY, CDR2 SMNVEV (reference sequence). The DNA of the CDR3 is TGTGCCAGCACCGCTAGCGGGGGGGCGGGGACCCAGTACTTC. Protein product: CASTASGGAGTQYF.

CDR3 sequence: CASSQDRINEQFF. CDR3 bases: TGTGCCAGCAGCCAGGACAGAATAAATGAGCAGTTCTTC. The V and J genes are TRBV7-7 and TRBJ2-1; tentatively, D is TRBD1 (6 bases). Germline CDR1 and CDR2: SSHAT and FNYEAQ (reference sequence). The CDR3 runs 13 residues. The V gene lost 5 bases and the J gene lost 7 bases, with 12 bases spanning the gap.

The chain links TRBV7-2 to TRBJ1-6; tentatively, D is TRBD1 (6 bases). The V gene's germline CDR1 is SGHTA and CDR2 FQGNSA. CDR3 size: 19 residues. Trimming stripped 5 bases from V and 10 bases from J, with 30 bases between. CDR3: CASSPRAYRDDRFRSPLHF. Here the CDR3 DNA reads TGTGCCAGCAGCCCGAGGGCATACAGGGATGACCGGTTCCGCTCACCCCTCCACTTT.

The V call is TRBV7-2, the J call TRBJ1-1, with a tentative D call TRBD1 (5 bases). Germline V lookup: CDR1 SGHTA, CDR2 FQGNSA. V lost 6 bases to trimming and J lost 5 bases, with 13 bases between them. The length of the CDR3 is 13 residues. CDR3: CASSRKGTTEAFF. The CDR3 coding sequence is TGTGCCAGCAGTCGGAAAGGGACGACTGAAGCTTTCTTT.

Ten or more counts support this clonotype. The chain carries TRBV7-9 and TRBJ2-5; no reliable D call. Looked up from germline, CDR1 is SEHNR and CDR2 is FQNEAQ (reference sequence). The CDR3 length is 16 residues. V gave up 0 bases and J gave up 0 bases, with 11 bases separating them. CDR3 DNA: TGTGCCAGCAGCTTAGCGTTAGGCCTGTACCAAGAGACCCAGTACTTC. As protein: CASSLALGLYQETQYF.

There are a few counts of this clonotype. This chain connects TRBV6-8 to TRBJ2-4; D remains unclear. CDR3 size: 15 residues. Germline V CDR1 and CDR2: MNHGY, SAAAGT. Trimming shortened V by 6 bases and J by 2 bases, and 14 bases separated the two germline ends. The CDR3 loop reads CASSPLVGSKNIQYF. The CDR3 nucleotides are TGTGCCAGCAGCCCTCTGGTCGGTTCCAAAAACATTCAGTACTTC.

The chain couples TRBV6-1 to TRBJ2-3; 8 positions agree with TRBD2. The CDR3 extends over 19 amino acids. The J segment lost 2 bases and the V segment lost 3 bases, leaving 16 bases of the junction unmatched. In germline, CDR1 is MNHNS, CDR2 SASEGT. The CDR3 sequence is CASSDPYGGAPTPTDTQYF. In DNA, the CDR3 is TGTGCCAGCAGTGACCCATACGGGGGGGCACCTACCCCCACAGATACGCAGTATTTT.

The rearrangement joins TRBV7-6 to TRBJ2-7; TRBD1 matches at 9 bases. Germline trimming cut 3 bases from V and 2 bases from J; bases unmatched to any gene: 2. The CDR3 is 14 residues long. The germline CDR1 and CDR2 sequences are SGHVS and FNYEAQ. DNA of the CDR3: TGTGCCAGCAGCTTCAGACAGGGGGCCTACGAGCAGTACTTC. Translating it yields CASSFRQGAYEQYF.